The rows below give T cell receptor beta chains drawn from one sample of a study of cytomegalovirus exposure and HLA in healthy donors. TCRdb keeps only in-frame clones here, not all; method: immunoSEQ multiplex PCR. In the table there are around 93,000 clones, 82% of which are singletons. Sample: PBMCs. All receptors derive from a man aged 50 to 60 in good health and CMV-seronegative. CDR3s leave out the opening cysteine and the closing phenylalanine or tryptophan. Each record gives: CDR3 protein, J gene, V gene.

ASSSGGVGQPQH	TRBJ1-5	TRBV7-9
ATEQATSYNEQF	TRBJ2-1	TRBV25-1
ASSVGQDYEQY	TRBJ2-7	TRBV2
SAGQGVNEQF	TRBJ2-1	TRBV29-1
ASSPTGNSGANVLT	TRBJ2-6	TRBV18
ASSQYVAGSYNEQF	TRBJ2-1	TRBV4-2
ASSLAAGAGYEQY	TRBJ2-7	TRBV7-9
ASSVAPTPPRDTQY	TRBJ2-3	TRBV9
ASSLRTHRGGSRYEQY	TRBJ2-7	TRBV5-1
ASSPLTSGRDTQY	TRBJ2-3	TRBV4-1
ASSYRAGELF	TRBJ2-2	TRBV6-5
SVEFPSREETQY	TRBJ2-5	TRBV29-1
ASSLLSSGAQETQY	TRBJ2-5	TRBV5-1
ASSFSSYNGYT	TRBJ1-2	TRBV6-5
ASSRDSNYGYT	TRBJ1-2	TRBV7-9
ASSLSRGSQETQY	TRBJ2-5	TRBV7-3
ASSPWTSGREQF	TRBJ2-1	TRBV9
ASSVEDRGNTEAF	TRBJ1-1	TRBV9
ASSERGLYGYT	TRBJ1-2	TRBV6-1
ATGRDRGYGYT	TRBJ1-2	TRBV6-5
ASSFGDRVGGYT	TRBJ1-2	TRBV5-6
ASSPEGRGNYGYT	TRBJ1-2	TRBV11-2
ASLAASGGEQY	TRBJ2-7	TRBV6-5
ASSSHGSNQPQH	TRBJ1-5	TRBV6-5
ASSMGTSGRYEQY	TRBJ2-7	TRBV19
ASTRAGKSAEAF	TRBJ1-1	TRBV19
ASSLIGTGGSYEQY	TRBJ2-7	TRBV28
ASSLPGLAGYEQY	.	TRBV5-4
AWSPETSGTISSYEQY	TRBJ2-7	TRBV30
ASSLAWGPGANVLT	TRBJ2-6	TRBV5-8
ASSGHLSSYNEQF	TRBJ2-1	TRBV2
ASSFRQGIDGYT	TRBJ1-2	TRBV28
ASSAITSRAAEQY	TRBJ2-7	TRBV7-6
ASSLVYGTGYNEQF	TRBJ2-1	TRBV7-9
ASAKGGDRGETQY	TRBJ2-5	TRBV28
ASSPGTGGLETQY	TRBJ2-5	TRBV28
ASSLQSGQGDTQY	TRBJ2-3	TRBV11-2
ASSLGGSEAF	TRBJ1-1	TRBV7-9
ASSLQGSYEQY	TRBJ2-7	TRBV28
SVRGGYNEQF	TRBJ2-1	TRBV29-1
AIMTGTGGHNEQF	TRBJ2-1	TRBV10-3
ASTPRGRARPDTQY	TRBJ2-3	TRBV7-8
ASSFNPGADVTVNTEAF	TRBJ1-1	TRBV5-1
ASSNGTFNEQF	TRBJ2-1	TRBV7-3
ASTPGQGRNSPLH	TRBJ1-6	TRBV10-2
ASSEGASGLGDTQY	TRBJ2-3	TRBV6-1
ASSYSTGLAGGGAGELF	TRBJ2-2	TRBV7-3
ASSPQGSHGYT	TRBJ1-2	TRBV18
ASSLDRAYEQY	TRBJ2-7	TRBV19
ASSLPTGHTYEQY	TRBJ2-7	TRBV5-4
ASSEAGALGGYT	TRBJ1-2	TRBV2
ASSPPPGGRPNEQY	TRBJ2-7	TRBV11-2
ASSSGTGGFEQY	TRBJ2-7	TRBV5-1
ASSFFWRNYEQY	TRBJ2-7	TRBV28
ASSSIYSGPGDTQY	TRBJ2-3	TRBV7-9
SVAPTGGIYEQY	TRBJ2-7	TRBV29-1
ASSPASTDTQY	TRBJ2-3	TRBV7-3
AWDRTNTGELF	TRBJ2-2	TRBV30
SARDIRGSF	TRBJ1-1	TRBV20-1